Below are 22 T cell receptor beta chains sequenced from a single sample in a study of blood T cell repertoires in COVID-19. Profiling relied on immunoSEQ multiplex PCR, and the TCRdb table lists in-frame clones only, not all of them. In the table there are about 110,000 clones, approximately 87% of which are singletons. Sequencing was carried out using peripheral blood. All receptors come from a woman aged 60-75 years with acute or convalescent COVID-19.

V and J are TRBV6-1 and TRBJ1-4, with no clear D. The CDR3 extends over 14 amino acids. CDR1 is MNHNS, CDR2 SASEGT, per germline. The germline V and J ends were trimmed by 1 base and 10 bases, with 13 bases remaining between them. The CDR3 sequence: CASSEVRVSGKLFF. The CDR3 DNA reads TGTGCCAGCAGTGAAGTGCGGGTCAGCGGAAAACTGTTTTTT.

The CDR3, as DNA: TGTGCCACCAGTGACGGAGGACGGGGTGAAAAACTGTTTTTT. Its protein product is CATSDGGRGEKLFF. The rearrangement uses TRBV24-1 and TRBJ1-4, with D unclear. The CDR3 consists of 14 residues. Germline assignment: CDR1 KGHDR and CDR2 SFDVKD. V shed 4 bases and J shed 7 bases, with 12 bases lying between them.

This clone was detected only a few times. The chain couples TRBV7-9 to TRBJ1-6, with a weak D call TRBD1 (6 bases). CDR1 is SEHNR and CDR2 is FQNEAQ in the germline V gene (reference sequence). V shed 6 bases and J shed 5 bases, with 11 bases lying between them. This CDR3 is 14 amino acids long. CDR3 in amino acids: CASSPPGDNSPLHF. As DNA, the CDR3 is TGTGCCAGCAGTCCTCCAGGGGATAATTCACCCCTCCACTTT.

The chain joins TRBV18 to TRBJ2-7; 9 bases line up with TRBD1. CDR3 length equals 14 residues. J gave up 6 bases and V 4 bases, and 7 bases lay outside the gene matches. Looked up from germline, CDR1 is KGHSH and CDR2 is LQKENI. The CDR3 DNA reads as TGTGCCAGCTCACAGATACGGACAGGGGTCGAGCAGTACTTC. It is translated as CASSQIRTGVEQYF.

The V call is TRBV2, the J call TRBJ2-1; TRBD2 agrees at 11 bases. The CDR3 sequence is 14 residues long. Germline CDR1 is SNHLY and CDR2 is FYNNEI. The ends lost 10 bases at V and 4 bases at J; junction bases unmatched: 6. The CDR3 reads CAKGGTSGYNEQFF. In DNA form, the CDR3 reads TGTGCCAAAGGGGGGACTAGCGGTTACAATGAGCAGTTCTTC.

The chain recombines TRBV10-3 with TRBJ2-1, with 8 bases lining up with TRBD1. J gave up 9 bases and V 3 bases, and 7 bases lay outside the gene matches. The CDR3 spans 14 residues. Germline CDR1 is ENHRY and CDR2 is SYGVKD. The CDR3 bases are TGTGCCATCAGTGACCCAGACAGGGGTGGTGAGCAGTTCTTC. Its translation is CAISDPDRGGEQFF.

CDR3: CASSLGYSGNTIYF. CDR3 sequence (DNA): TGTGCCAGCAGCTTAGGTTACTCTGGAAACACCATATATTTT. The chain is built from TRBV7-9 and TRBJ1-3; D is unresolved. Trimming pared 1 base from V and 0 bases from J, leaving 4 bases between. This CDR3 is built from 14 residues. Per the germline V gene, CDR1 is SEHNR and CDR2 is FQNEAQ (reference sequence).

This clone is a singleton in its sample. This rearrangement joins TRBV27 to TRBJ1-3; D remains ambiguous. This CDR3 has 15 amino acids. Trimming left V 6 bases short and J 3 bases short, with 15 bases between. Germline loops: CDR1 MNHEY, CDR2 SMNVEV (reference sequence). In DNA, the CDR3 is TGTGCCAGCAGCCCCGGGAGGGCGGGTGGAAACACCATATATTTT. Translation gives CASSPGRAGGNTIYF.

Regarding this clone: Compared with germline, one end of the junction differs, possibly owing to a read error. CDR3 sequence: CASSRDREGWLGF. The DNA for the CDR3 is TGTGCCAGCAGTAGGGACAGGGAAGGATGGCTGGGTTTT. This chain uses TRBV28 with TRBJ1-6; 9 bases map to TRBD1. CDR3 size: 13 residues. CDR1 is MDHEN and CDR2 is SYDVKM in the germline V gene.

The chain uses TRBV14 and TRBJ1-6; the D gene is possibly TRBD1 (5 bases). The CDR3 runs to 13 residues. Trimming took off 2 bases at V and 8 bases at J, with 7 bases between the two ends. Germline values: CDR1 SGHDN, CDR2 FVKESK. The DNA of the CDR3 is TGTGCCAGCAGCCAATTAGGGGATTCACCCCTCCACTTT. This gives the protein CASSQLGDSPLHF.

This rearrangement joins TRBV28 to TRBJ1-2, with no clear D. CDR3 length: 13 residues. CDR1 and CDR2 (germline): MDHEN, SYDVKM. Trimming took 1 base from V and 6 from J, leaving 9 bases between them. CDR3 in DNA: TGTGCCAGCAGTTTATCGGCGGGGAATGGCTACACCTTC. Protein: CASSLSAGNGYTF.

The CDR3 region has the DNA TGCGCCAGCAGCTTGGGACAGGTAGCCAAAAACATTCAGTACTTC. Its translation: CASSLGQVAKNIQYF. The V gene is TRBV5-1, the J gene TRBJ2-4; D is perhaps TRBD1 (6 bases). CDR1 SGHRS and CDR2 YFSETQ come from the germline V gene. This CDR3 region has 15 residues. Between the trimmed V and J ends, which lost 0 bases and 0 bases, there was a span of 7 bases.

The J gene is TRBJ1-1, the V gene TRBV30, with 9 nucleotides matching TRBD1. Germline CDR1 is GTSNPN and CDR2 is SVGIG (reference sequence). The ends lost 7 bases at V and 0 bases at J; junction bases unmatched: 12. The CDR3 has 16 residues. In DNA form, the CDR3 reads TGTGCCTTACAGGGGGCGCTTTTTCAAATGAACACTGAAGCTTTCTTT. Amino acids: CALQGALFQMNTEAFF.

The rearrangement links TRBV6-6 to TRBJ2-7; D may be TRBD1 (6 bases). Germline V lookup: CDR1 MNHNY, CDR2 SVGAGI (reference sequence). There are 11 residues in the CDR3. The V end lost 8 bases, the J end lost 6 bases, and 11 bases lay between the germline ends. CDR3 residues: CASLRDTEQYF. CDR3 DNA: TGTGCCAGCCTCCGGGACACCGAGCAGTACTTC.

V is TRBV6-5 and J is TRBJ1-1, with TRBD1 matching over 9 bases. Germline CDR1 reads MNHEY; CDR2 reads SVGAGI. V was pared by 10 bases and J by 11 bases, with 14 bases of the junction left unmatched. The CDR3 loop spans 13 amino acids. DNA for the CDR3: TGTGCCACCGAACGACAGGGGGTAACGGGGGCTTTCTTT. It codes for CATERQGVTGAFF.

This rearrangement joins TRBV5-1 to TRBJ1-6, with 11 positions matching TRBD1. CDR3 size: 17 residues. V gave up 0 bases and J gave up 7 bases; unmatched junction bases: 6. The germline V gene has CDR1 SGHRS and CDR2 YFSETQ. CDR3 residues: CASSLGVGDRGNSPLHF. CDR3 in DNA: TGCGCCAGCAGCTTGGGAGTCGGGGACAGGGGGAATTCACCCCTCCACTTT.

The rearrangement links TRBV6-6 to TRBJ1-6; a possible D gene is TRBD1 (6 bases). Trimming removed 7 bases from V and 0 bases from J, with 7 bases in between. The V gene's germline CDR1 is MNHNY and CDR2 SVGAGI (reference sequence). This CDR3 contains 14 residues. The CDR3 here is CASMDSSYNSPLHF. CDR3 coding DNA: TGTGCCAGCATGGACAGCTCCTATAATTCACCCCTCCACTTT.

The V call is TRBV18, the J call TRBJ2-1; 8 bases line up with TRBD1. Germline V gene data show CDR1 as KGHSH and CDR2 as LQKENI. J lost 7 bases, V lost 2 bases, and 10 bases had no gene match. The CDR3 has 16 residues. The CDR3 protein is CASSPADRGIRNEQFF. CDR3 bases: TGTGCCAGCTCACCAGCCGACAGGGGCATCCGAAATGAGCAGTTCTTC.

This clone has a handful of counts. The chain joins TRBV29-1 to TRBJ2-1; D possibly corresponds to TRBD1 (6 bases). V lost 7 bases and J lost 7, with 14 bases in between. CDR1 and CDR2 from the germline V gene are SQVTM and ANQGSEA. This CDR3 spans 12 amino acids. The CDR3 nucleotides are TGCAGCGGCAACAGGGATCGTAATGAGCAGTTCTTC. It is translated as CSGNRDRNEQFF.

This clone has a handful of counts. The CDR3, as DNA: TGTGCCAGCACTTTGCTTAGGGGTAGCGGGGCTTTCTTT. Its protein product is CASTLLRGSGAFF. The chain is built from TRBV28 and TRBJ1-1, with D possibly being TRBD1 (5 bases). This CDR3 is 13 amino acids long. V was pared by 7 bases and J by 11 bases, with 20 bases between. CDR1 is MDHEN, CDR2 SYDVKM, per germline.

This clone came up a few times. The chain carries TRBV7-9 and TRBJ1-5; tentative D call: TRBD1 (5 bases). CDR3 size: 15 residues. Between the trimmed V and J ends, which lost 5 bases and 6 bases, there was a span of 17 bases. Germline V lookup: CDR1 SEHNR, CDR2 FQNEAQ (reference sequence). In DNA form, the CDR3 reads TGTGCCAGCAGCACCTCAGTGGGGGGAGGTCAGCCCCAGCATTTT. Its translation: CASSTSVGGGQPQHF.

This clone was seen a few times. The chain carries TRBV5-4 and TRBJ2-3; a weak D match, TRBD1 (6 bases). The germline gives CDR1 SGHNT, CDR2 YYREEE (reference sequence). Trimming pared 1 base from V and 2 bases from J, leaving 8 bases between. The CDR3 is made up of 14 amino acids. Here the CDR3 reads CASSLRTDTDTQYF. The CDR3 coding sequence is TGTGCCAGCAGCTTGAGGACAGACACAGATACGCAGTATTTT.